These 27 T cell receptor beta chains were sequenced from one sample in a study of cytomegalovirus exposure and HLA in healthy donors. A multiplex PCR was run with 60 Vbeta primers and 13 Jbeta primers. Measured with immunoSEQ multiplex PCR; TCRdb has only the in-frame clones, and not every one. The sample lists 130,000 or so clones, roughly 70% occurring once. The sequenced sample was PBMCs. The receptor source for this set is a man aged 35 to 55 in good health and CMV-seropositive.

The rearrangement links TRBV28 to TRBJ2-5, with TRBD2 as a possible D gene (5 bases). The CDR3 runs to 14 residues. Germline values: CDR1 MDHEN, CDR2 SYDVKM. The V gene lost 4 bases and the J gene lost 3 bases, with 12 bases spanning the gap. In DNA form, the CDR3 reads TGTGCCAGCAGTTCCGCCCCCGGGGAAGAGACCCAGTACTTC. Its translation is CASSSAPGEETQYF. Full variable domain (remainder filled in from reference TRBV28 and TRBJ2-5): DVKVTQSSRYLVKRTGEKVFLECVQDMDHENMFWYRQDPGLGLRLIYFSYDVKMKEKGDIPEGYSVSREKKERFSLILESASTNQTSMYLCASSSAPGEETQYFGPGTRLLVL.

The chain joins TRBV28 to TRBJ2-1; the match to TRBD2 covers 14 bases. Germline V lookup: CDR1 MDHEN, CDR2 SYDVKM. The CDR3 loop spans 15 amino acids. V lost 6 bases, J lost 7 bases, and 5 bases stayed unmatched. The CDR3 loop is CASSRRLAGGNEQFF. The DNA for the CDR3 is TGTGCCAGCAGCCGAAGACTAGCGGGAGGGAATGAGCAGTTCTTC.

The chain employs TRBV2 and TRBJ1-2, with a tentative D call TRBD1 (5 bases). The CDR3 loop spans 15 amino acids. Between the trimmed V and J ends, which lost 6 bases and 6 bases, there was a span of 20 bases. Germline CDR1 is SNHLY and CDR2 is FYNNEI. In DNA form, the CDR3 reads TGTGCCAGCAGCCTCCATTGGGGCAGGGCGGATGGCTACACCTTC. Amino acids: CASSLHWGRADGYTF.

This clone was picked up a small number of times. V usage is TRBV5-1 and J usage is TRBJ1-4, with TRBD1 as a possible D gene (5 bases). Between the trimmed V and J ends, which lost 4 bases and 5 bases, there was a span of 15 bases. Per germline, CDR1 SGHRS and CDR2 YFSETQ. The CDR3 loop spans 15 amino acids. The chain's CDR3 is CASSVDGTRNEKLFF. CDR3 sequence (DNA): TGCGCCAGCAGCGTTGACGGGACTAGAAATGAAAAACTGTTTTTT.

The V call is TRBV7-2, the J call TRBJ1-2; D ambiguous. V lost 1 base and J 0 bases, leaving 9 bases between the germline ends. The CDR3 is made up of 15 amino acids. Germline V gene lookup returns CDR1 SGHTA and CDR2 FQGNSA. CDR3 bases: TGTGCCAGCAGCTTAGTGGGTACAGCTAACTATGGCTACACCTTC. This translates into CASSLVGTANYGYTF.

This chain joins TRBV29-1 and TRBJ2-6; D call uncertain. Trimming took off 6 bases at V and 2 bases at J, with 11 bases between the two ends. The CDR3 loop spans 14 amino acids. In germline, CDR1 is SQVTM, CDR2 ANQGSEA. CDR3 coding DNA: TGCAGCGTCCGCGGTTCCCCTGGGGCCAACGTCCTGACTTTC. This sequence encodes CSVRGSPGANVLTF.

V is TRBV2 and J is TRBJ2-1; 10 positions match TRBD1. With 5 bases clipped from V and 10 bases from J, the junction kept 8 bases outside the gene matches. CDR1 and CDR2 from the germline V gene are SNHLY and FYNNEI. This CDR3 comprises 14 residues. CDR3 bases: TGTGCCAGCAGTATCGGACAGGGGGTACACGAGCAGTTCTTC. As protein: CASSIGQGVHEQFF.

As to this clone: The sample carries other DNA sequences with the same CDR3. The genes are TRBV19 and TRBJ2-3; TRBD2 matches 10 bases. V gave up 8 bases and J gave up 4 bases; unmatched junction bases: 3. The CDR3 spans 13 residues. Germline V gene data show CDR1 as LNHDA and CDR2 as SQIVND (reference sequence). CDR3 loop: CASRLAGADTQYF. CDR3 bases: TGTGCCAGTCGGCTAGCGGGAGCAGATACGCAGTATTTT.

The V call is TRBV27, the J call TRBJ2-7; tentative D call: TRBD1 (5 bases). Germline CDR1 MNHEY, CDR2 SMNVEV (reference sequence). This CDR3 has 16 residues. V was shortened by 6 bases and J by 0 bases, with 18 bases between the two germline ends. The CDR3 DNA follows: TGTGCCAGCAGCCTATGGGGCAGGTCTGCCTCCTACGAGCAGTACTTC. It translates to CASSLWGRSASYEQYF.

Note on this clone: Since the CDR3 does not end with the conserved phenylalanine or tryptophan, this likely comes from a read error. V is TRBV7-9 and J is TRBJ1-5; 9 bases fit TRBD1. In germline, CDR1 is SEHNR, CDR2 FQNEAQ (reference sequence). The junction had 5 bases not matched to a gene; V was cut back by 5 bases and J by 3 bases. This CDR3 is 15 amino acids long. The CDR3 is CASSPGTGNNQPQHL. The CDR3 DNA sequence: TGTGCCAGCAGCCCCGGGACAGGGAACAATCAGCCCCAGCATCTT.

The V and J genes are TRBV6-1 and TRBJ2-5; TRBD2 matches at 7 bases. The better agreement between TRBJ2-7 and the DNA end casts doubt on the J call. Germline V gene lookup returns CDR1 MNHNS and CDR2 SASEGT. The length of the CDR3 is 15 residues. The CDR3 DNA reads as TGTGCCAGCAGTGAATCGGGGGGTTACTCCTACGAGCAGTACTTC. Protein: CASSESGGYSYEQYF.

This clone came up once. The V call is TRBV9, the J call TRBJ2-7; TRBD2 matches at 11 bases. Germline V gene lookup returns CDR1 SGDLS and CDR2 YYNGEE. The CDR3 is 15 residues long. V trimming: 4 bases; J trimming: 2 bases; junction bases outside the gene matches: 5. DNA for the CDR3: TGTGCCAGCAGCCCCCTGACTAGCGGGGCCTACGAGCAGTACTTC. This encodes CASSPLTSGAYEQYF.

The chain is built from TRBV30 and TRBJ2-1; 8 bases agree with TRBD2. The CDR3 loop spans 16 amino acids. Germline CDR1 and CDR2: GTSNPN and SVGIG (reference sequence). Trimming cost V 3 bases and J 9 bases; bases outside gene matches: 16. Written as DNA, the CDR3 is TGTGCCTGGAGCCCCATACGGAAGCGGGAGACCGGTGAGCAGTTCTTC. Translated: CAWSPIRKRETGEQFF.

This clone turned up a few times. This chain's CDR3 is CASSRTGLWSFTGELFF. CDR3 DNA: TGTGCCAGCAGTAGAACAGGGTTGTGGTCGTTCACCGGGGAGCTGTTTTTT. This rearrangement joins TRBV27 to TRBJ2-2; D perhaps matches TRBD1 (6 bases). This CDR3 is built from 17 residues. Per germline, CDR1 MNHEY and CDR2 SMNVEV (reference sequence). V was shortened by 5 bases and J by 4 bases, with 20 bases between the two germline ends.

A few counts support this clone. The V call is TRBV29-1, the J call TRBJ2-7, with a weak D call TRBD1 (6 bases). The CDR3 sequence is 12 residues long. Germline V gives CDR1 SQVTM, CDR2 ANQGSEA. V was trimmed by 7 bases and J by 6 bases, leaving 16 bases between them. The CDR3 region has the DNA TGCAGCGCGGTACAGGGCTATGGCGAGCAGTACTTC. Translating gives CSAVQGYGEQYF.

V gene TRBV10-2 combines with J gene TRBJ2-2; 7 nucleotides align to TRBD2. The germline V gene encodes CDR1 WSHSY and CDR2 SAAADI. This CDR3 spans 16 amino acids. Trimming cost V 6 bases and J 1 base; bases outside gene matches: 8. The CDR3 reads CASRKRAGQNTGELFF. CDR3 DNA: TGCGCCAGCAGAAAGAGAGCGGGGCAGAACACCGGGGAGCTGTTTTTT.

The chain links TRBV5-1 to TRBJ2-3, with D unclear. V was clipped by 4 bases and J by 3 bases, with 6 bases between them. The CDR3 is made up of 12 amino acids. The germline gives CDR1 SGHRS, CDR2 YFSETQ. For the CDR3, the DNA is TGCGCCAGCAGCATCCAAACAGATACGCAGTATTTT. It is translated as CASSIQTDTQYF.

The chain carries TRBV29-1 and TRBJ1-1; 10 positions agree with TRBD1. The ends lost 3 bases at V and 5 bases at J; junction bases unmatched: 9. CDR1 is SQVTM and CDR2 is ANQGSEA in the germline V gene. This CDR3 is 15 amino acids long. The CDR3 is CSVESGDRGLTEAFF. The CDR3 DNA follows: TGCAGCGTTGAGTCGGGTGACAGGGGGCTAACTGAAGCTTTCTTT.

A few counts support this clone. The J gene is TRBJ2-5, the V gene TRBV5-1, with D perhaps TRBD2 (7 bases). Germline assignment: CDR1 SGHRS and CDR2 YFSETQ. The CDR3 runs 15 residues. Deletions cut 5 bases from V and 4 bases from J, with 18 bases between. The CDR3 coding sequence is TGCGCCAGCAGAAAGGGGGGGGCCTTTTTAGAGACCCAGTACTTC. Translated, it gives CASRKGGAFLETQYF. The complete variable domain, with remaining parts taken from reference TRBV5-1 and TRBJ2-5, reads KAGVTQTPRYLIKTRGQQVTLSCSPISGHRSVSWYQQTPGQGLQFLFEYFSETQRNKGNFPGRFSGRQFSNSRSEMNVSTLELGDSALYLCASRKGGAFLETQYFGPGTRLLVL.

The sample holds one count of this clone. Here the CDR3 reads CASSEWAGDVSEQYF. The CDR3 DNA reads TGTGCCAGCAGTGAATGGGCAGGGGACGTAAGTGAGCAGTACTTC. The chain uses TRBV6-1 and TRBJ2-7; D perhaps matches TRBD1 (6 bases). The CDR3 consists of 15 residues. Trimming left V 2 bases short and J 7 bases short, with 18 bases between. The germline CDR1 and CDR2 sequences are MNHNS and SASEGT.

The chain employs TRBV6-1 and TRBJ1-6; D might be TRBD1 (6 bases). This CDR3 contains 14 residues. V lost 2 bases and J lost 7, with 9 bases in between. Germline CDR1 reads MNHNS; CDR2 reads SASEGT. The CDR3 loop reads CASSEQGNNSPLHF. CDR3 coding DNA: TGTGCCAGCAGTGAACAGGGGAACAATTCACCCCTCCACTTT.

The chain links TRBV5-1 to TRBJ2-5, with D unclear. The closer fit of TRBJ2-7 to the DNA end suggests the J call may be wrong. Germline V gives CDR1 SGHRS, CDR2 YFSETQ. The CDR3 covers 15 residues. In nucleotides, the CDR3 is TGCGCCAGCAGGGCCCTTGCGGTCTCCGGCTACGAGCAGTACTTC. Encoded protein: CASRALAVSGYEQYF.

J is TRBJ2-2 and V is TRBV28; the match to TRBD2 covers 7 bases. Germline CDR1 reads MDHEN; CDR2 reads SYDVKM. After removal of 3 bases from V and 3 bases from J, the junction contained 7 bases not matched to a gene. The CDR3 totals 16 residues. DNA of the CDR3: TGTGCCAGCAGTTTCGGGGCTAGCGGACACACCGGGGAGCTGTTTTTT. This encodes CASSFGASGHTGELFF.

The chain carries TRBV18 and TRBJ1-1; D perhaps matches TRBD1 (5 bases). Germline V gives CDR1 KGHSH, CDR2 LQKENI. Trimming took 0 bases from V and 1 from J, leaving 18 bases between them. The CDR3 has 18 amino acids. The CDR3 DNA follows: TGTGCCAGCTCACCACCGGATTTCCGTCTCAGGGAGAACACTGAAGCTTTCTTT. This gives the protein CASSPPDFRLRENTEAFF.

The V gene is TRBV28, the J gene TRBJ1-3; D remains ambiguous. V shed 4 bases and J shed 0 bases, with 10 bases lying between them. CDR1 MDHEN and CDR2 SYDVKM come from the germline V gene. The CDR3 length is 15 residues. The CDR3 sequence is CASSSTGVSGNTIYF. CDR3 DNA: TGTGCCAGCAGTTCAACCGGGGTCTCTGGAAACACCATATATTTT.

The V call is TRBV6-5, the J call TRBJ1-6; D call uncertain. The germline V gene encodes CDR1 MNHEY and CDR2 SVGAGI. Trimming pared 6 bases from V and 3 bases from J, leaving 9 bases between. This CDR3 region has 14 residues. Written as DNA, the CDR3 is TGTGCCAGCAGCGACTCGAACTATAATTCACCCCTCCACTTT. It specifies CASSDSNYNSPLHF.

V usage is TRBV5-1 and J usage is TRBJ1-2; 9 bases match TRBD1. J gave up 2 bases and V 5 bases, and 4 bases lay outside the gene matches. Germline V gene sequence: CDR1 SGHRS, CDR2 YFSETQ. This CDR3 spans 14 amino acids. This chain's CDR3 is CASRLGTGNYGYTF. The CDR3 nucleotides read TGCGCCAGCAGACTCGGGACAGGGAACTATGGCTACACCTTC.